This T cell receptor (beta chain) was sequenced during a study of T-cell reconstitution after alpha-beta-depleted transplantation in children. General study points: Certain patients had high TCRbeta diversity at day 60, and it came from recipient T cells and thymic progenitors that survived. Reportedly, only several hundred clones from non-depleted graft cells drove alpha-beta T-cell counts at about two months.

This clonotype was observed a handful of times. Its specificity is unknown. Trimming removed 4 bases at V and 7 bases at J, with 7 bases between. CDR3 size: 11 residues. TCRbeta library construction was performed incorporating unique molecular identifiers. TCRdb re-analysed the PCR reads in MiXCR, keeping a single row per CDR3 protein. The repertoire holds hundreds of thousands of distinct CDR3 sequences, with over 10% as singletons. J is TRBJ2-5 and V is TRBV12-3 or TRBV12-4, with D possibly matching TRBD1 (5 bases). The material sequenced was PBMCs, mostly from graft donor cells, taken 360 days after TCRalphabeta/CD19-depleted stem cell transplant. The origin of this receptor is a male patient aged 10-17 years who had a stem cell transplant for acute myeloid leukemia, so the T cells may come from the graft donor. Written as DNA, the CDR3 is TGTGCCAGCAGTTCAGACAGGACCCAGTACTTC. As protein: CASSSDRTQYF.